Below, one T cell receptor (beta chain) is given with its context. This entry comes from a study of blood T cells in healthy people across ages. The authors ran a second PCR of roughly 6 to 12 cycles using a sample-barcoded 5' primer and a J-beta primer mix. MiXCR, applied by TCRdb to the 5' RACE reads, yields one record per CDR3 protein. Of hundreds of thousands of distinct CDR3 sequences in the sample, approximately 24% were seen once. Between the trimmed V and J ends, which lost 5 bases and 5 bases, there was a span of 15 bases. The CDR3 contains 14 residues. CDR1 is GTSNPN and CDR2 is SVGIG in the germline V gene (reference sequence). Separately, the same data were catalogued under a study of T cells of mothers and their children.

The TCR was taken from a boy aged 10-17 years in good health. Sequencing was carried out using blood. J is TRBJ1-4 and V is TRBV30, with a possible D match to TRBD1 (6 bases). CDR3 residues: CAWARGQLNEKLFF. In nucleotides, the CDR3 is TGTGCCTGGGCGCGGGGACAACTCAATGAAAAACTGTTTTTT.